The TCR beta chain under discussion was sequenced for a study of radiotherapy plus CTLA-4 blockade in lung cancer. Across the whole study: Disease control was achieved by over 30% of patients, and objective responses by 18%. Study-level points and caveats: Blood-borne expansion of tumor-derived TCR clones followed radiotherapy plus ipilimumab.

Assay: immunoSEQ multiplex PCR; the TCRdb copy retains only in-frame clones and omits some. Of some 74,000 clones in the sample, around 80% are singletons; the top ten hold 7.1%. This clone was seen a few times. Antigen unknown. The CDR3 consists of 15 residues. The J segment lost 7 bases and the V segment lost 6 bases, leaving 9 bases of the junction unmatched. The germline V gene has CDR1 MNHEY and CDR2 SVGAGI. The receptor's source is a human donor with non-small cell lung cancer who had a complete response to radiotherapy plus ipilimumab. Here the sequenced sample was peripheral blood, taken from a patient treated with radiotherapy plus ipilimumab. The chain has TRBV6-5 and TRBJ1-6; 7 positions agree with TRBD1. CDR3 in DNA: TGTGCCAGCAGCGATACGGGACAGCGGAATTCACCCCTCCACTTT. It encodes CASSDTGQRNSPLHF.